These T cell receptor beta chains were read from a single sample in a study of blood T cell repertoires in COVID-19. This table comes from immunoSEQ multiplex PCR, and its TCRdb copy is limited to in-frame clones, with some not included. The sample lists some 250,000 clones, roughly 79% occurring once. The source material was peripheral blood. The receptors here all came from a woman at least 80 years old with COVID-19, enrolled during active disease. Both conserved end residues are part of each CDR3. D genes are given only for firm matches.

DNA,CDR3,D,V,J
TGCGCCAGCAGCTTTGGACAGTTCTACGAGCAGTACTTC,CASSFGQFYEQYF,.,TRBV5-1,TRBJ2-7
TGTGCCAGCAGCTTAGAGGGGACAGGAGTCACTGAAGCTTTCTTT,CASSLEGTGVTEAFF,TRBD1,TRBV7-3,TRBJ1-1
TGCGCCAGCAGCCCCGGACAGAACATGAACACTGAAGCTTTCTTT,CASSPGQNMNTEAFF,.,TRBV5-1,TRBJ1-1
TGCAGTGCTAGTGCGGGACAGGGGAACTATGGCTACACCTTC,CSASAGQGNYGYTF,TRBD1,TRBV20-1,TRBJ1-2
TGTGCCAGTAGGGCCGGGACAGCCTCTCCCCAGCATTTT,CASRAGTASPQHF,TRBD1,TRBV19,TRBJ1-5
TGTGCCAGTAGTGCGTTTAGCGGGGGGGCCGACGAGCAGTACTTC,CASSAFSGGADEQYF,TRBD2,TRBV19,TRBJ2-7
TGTGCCAGTAGTTGGCTAGCGGGAGTATCCTACAATGAGCAGTTCTTC,CASSWLAGVSYNEQFF,TRBD2,TRBV19,TRBJ2-1
TGTGCCAGCAGCTTTTGGGGGGTTTTGACCAATCAGCCCCAGCATTTT,CASSFWGVLTNQPQHF,.,TRBV5-6,TRBJ1-5
TGCGCCAGCAGCTTGGCGACAGGGCAACCCCTCCACTTT,CASSLATGQPLHF,TRBD1,TRBV5-1,TRBJ1-6
TGTGCCAGCAGGCAGGGGGAGACTACCTACGAGCAGTACTTC,CASRQGETTYEQYF,TRBD1,TRBV6-5,TRBJ2-7